Listed below are T cell receptor beta chains from one sample, sequenced in a study of blood T cell repertoires in COVID-19. Only in-frame clones appear in the TCRdb table, and some are missing; sequencing was by immunoSEQ multiplex PCR. The table records 120,000 to 150,000 clones, 70% to 90% of them present only once. Sequencing was performed on PBMCs or T cells enriched from blood (not recorded which). The receptors shown here come from a woman in her 30s with acute COVID-19. Both conserved end residues are part of each CDR3. D genes are given only for firm matches. Not all rows give a size; the values are once, few, many and, for expanded clones, a class.

clone size	CDR3 length	V gene	D gene	J gene	CDR3 protein	CDR3 DNA
-	16	TRBV19	TRBD2	TRBJ2-2	CASSSLAGQNTGELFF	TGTGCCAGTAGTTCGCTAGCGGGTCAGAACACCGGGGAGCTGTTTTTT
once	14	TRBV30	TRBD1	TRBJ2-7	CAFNPGQGFYEQYF	TGTGCCTTCAATCCGGGACAGGGGTTCTACGAGCAGTACTTC
-	15	TRBV27	-	TRBJ1-6	CASSPRDISYSPLHF	TGTGCCAGCAGTCCTAGGGACATATCGTATTCACCCCTCCACTTT
-	16	TRBV6-5	-	TRBJ1-2	CASSYSRGDPNYGYTF	TGTGCCAGCAGTTACTCCCGGGGGGATCCTAACTATGGCTACACCTTC
-	16	TRBV7-9	TRBD1	TRBJ2-7	CASSLALGTGSYEQYF	TGTGCCAGCAGCTTAGCGCTCGGGACAGGGTCTTACGAGCAGTACTTC
-	13	TRBV30	-	TRBJ1-1	CAWSVLPNTEAFF	TGTGCCTGGAGTGTACTACCGAACACTGAAGCTTTCTTT
few	14	TRBV6-6	-	TRBJ2-5	CASSYRGGKETQYF	TGTGCCAGCAGTTATCGAGGGGGTAAAGAGACCCAGTACTTC
-	16	TRBV5-1	TRBD2	TRBJ2-3	CASSSRVAGITDTQYF	TGCGCCAGCAGCTCCAGGGTAGCGGGAATCACAGATACGCAGTATTTT
-	12	TRBV28	-	TRBJ1-4	CASSLGGEKLFF	TGTGCCAGCAGTTTAGGGGGGGAAAAACTGTTTTTT
-	18	TRBV14	-	TRBJ1-2	CASSQDRRDLFSSGGYTF	TGTGCCAGCAGCCAAGATCGGAGGGACCTCTTCTCCTCTGGCGGCTACACCTTC
-	15	TRBV30	-	TRBJ1-1	CAWRVFRGVNTEAFF	TGTGCCTGGAGGGTCTTCCGCGGGGTGAACACTGAAGCTTTCTTT
-	15	TRBV28	-	TRBJ2-2	CASSSGGAGTGELFF	TGTGCCAGCAGTTCTGGGGGAGCGGGCACCGGGGAGCTGTTTTTT
-	16	TRBV4-1	TRBD1	TRBJ1-5	CASSLRDGQETLPQHF	TGCGCCAGCAGCTTACGGGATGGACAGGAGACCTTGCCCCAGCATTTT
-	16	TRBV7-9	-	TRBJ1-6	CASSSTASGAYSPLHF	TGTGCCAGCAGCTCGACAGCTTCCGGAGCGTATTCACCCCTCCACTTT
-	12	TRBV12-3/TRBV12-4	TRBD1	TRBJ1-1	CASSPDRGEAFF	TGTGCCAGCAGCCCGGACAGGGGCGAAGCTTTCTTT
-	15	TRBV4-3	-	TRBJ1-4	CASSQVGAGDEKLFF	TGCGCCAGCAGCCAAGTTGGGGCAGGTGATGAAAAACTGTTTTTT
-	15	TRBV28	TRBD2	TRBJ2-1	CASSRSGSPFNEQFF	TGTGCCAGCAGTCGTAGCGGGAGTCCCTTCAATGAGCAGTTCTTC
once	18	TRBV29-1	TRBD2	TRBJ2-1	CSANSGTSGSLSYNEQFF	TGCAGCGCCAACTCCGGGACTAGCGGGAGCTTGTCCTACAATGAGCAGTTCTTC
-	17	TRBV7-9	TRBD1	TRBJ2-3	CASSRGTGRGLTDTQYF	TGTGCCAGCAGCAGAGGGACAGGAAGGGGGCTTACAGATACGCAGTATTTT
few	17	TRBV7-9	TRBD2	TRBJ2-3	CASSFRLAGGPKHTQYF	TGTGCCAGCAGCTTTCGGCTAGCGGGAGGGCCTAAGCATACGCAGTATTTT
-	14	TRBV3-1/TRBV3-2	-	TRBJ2-5	CASRTTQGEETQYF	TGTGCCAGCAGGACTACACAGGGCGAAGAGACCCAGTACTTC
-	14	TRBV24-1	-	TRBJ2-5	CATSDFTGQETQYF	TGTGCCACCAGTGATTTTACAGGGCAAGAGACCCAGTACTTC
-	16	TRBV4-1	TRBD1	TRBJ2-1	CASSQYSGTGPNEQFF	TGCGCCAGCAGCCAATACTCCGGGACAGGGCCGAATGAGCAGTTCTTC
-	18	TRBV4-3	TRBD1	TRBJ2-1	CASSHGLQGAGSYNEQFF	TGCGCCAGCAGCCATGGCTTACAGGGGGCAGGTTCCTACAATGAGCAGTTCTTC
-	14	TRBV7-2	-	TRBJ2-2	CASSSGLYTGELFF	TGTGCCAGCAGCTCGGGACTTTACACCGGGGAGCTGTTTTTT
once	15	TRBV30	TRBD1	TRBJ2-1	CAWSALGQGSAEQFF	TGTGCCTGGAGTGCTCTGGGACAGGGTTCGGCTGAGCAGTTCTTC
-	14	TRBV7-3	-	TRBJ2-3	CASSSYGGRDTQYF	TGTGCCAGCAGTTCATATGGAGGTCGGGATACGCAGTATTTT
once	15	TRBV5-1	-	TRBJ2-1	CASSLAGVSYNEQFF	TGCGCCAGCAGCTTGGCGGGAGTCTCCTACAATGAGCAGTTCTTC
-	13	TRBV3-1/TRBV3-2	-	TRBJ1-1	CASSSSGFAEAFF	TGTGCCAGCAGCTCCTCAGGGTTTGCTGAAGCTTTCTTT
-	13	TRBV28	-	TRBJ1-2	CASSYGASYGYTF	TGTGCCAGCAGTTATGGGGCCTCCTATGGCTACACCTTC
-	13	TRBV7-9	-	TRBJ1-1	CASSGDMNTEAFF	TGTGCCAGCAGTGGGGACATGAACACTGAAGCTTTCTTT
-	14	TRBV28	-	TRBJ2-6	CASSPYSGANVLTF	TGTGCCAGCAGTCCCTACTCTGGGGCCAACGTCCTGACTTTC
-	16	TRBV5-4	TRBD2	TRBJ2-5	CASSSYTSGRAETQYF	TGTGCCAGCAGCTCGTATACTAGCGGGAGGGCCGAGACCCAGTACTTC
-	15	TRBV2	TRBD2	TRBJ2-7	CASRKGLAGVYEQYF	TGTGCCAGCAGGAAGGGACTAGCGGGAGTCTACGAGCAGTACTTC
-	12	TRBV5-1	-	TRBJ2-5	CASSLAMETQYF	TGCGCCAGCAGCTTGGCTATGGAGACCCAGTACTTC
-	15	TRBV19	-	TRBJ1-5	CASSIVLYVGQPQHF	TGTGCCAGTAGTATAGTTCTTTACGTTGGCCAGCCCCAGCATTTT
once	11	TRBV28	-	TRBJ1-2	CASRGIYGYTF	TGTGCCAGCCGGGGGATCTATGGCTACACCTTC
-	15	TRBV7-6	TRBD1	TRBJ1-2	CASSAGQGANYGYTF	TGTGCCAGCAGCGCGGGACAGGGAGCTAACTATGGCTACACCTTC
-	15	TRBV4-3	TRBD1	TRBJ2-7	CASSVTGTGGYEQYF	TGCGCCAGCAGTGTGACCGGGACAGGGGGCTACGAGCAGTACTTC